Below, 6 T cell receptor beta chains from the same sample are listed, as sequenced in a study of blood T cell repertoires in COVID-19 (dated by TCRdb to the early 2020s). Library prep was done by the immunoSEQ multiplex PCR assay. Drawn from immuneACCESS, this table holds only the in-frame rearrangements with V and J called that TCRdb kept. Clones are partly lost; checked studies trace under half to an unresolved V gene and leave the rest unexplained. The table for this sample lists hundreds of thousands of clones; roughly 83% of them were counted only once. Clones ranked in the top ten supply 6.5% to 9% of the sample. The sequencing sample was made of peripheral blood. The receptors originated from a woman between 45 and 60 years old with acute or convalescent COVID-19.

The chain joins TRBV5-1 to TRBJ1-3, with 7 bases aligning to TRBD1. There are 14 residues in the CDR3. The V gene end was trimmed by 7 bases and the J gene end by 7 bases; junction bases not matched to a gene: 11. Germline-derived CDR1 and CDR2 are SGHRS and YFSETQ. The CDR3 reads CASRRTADRNTIYF. The CDR3 DNA is TGCGCCAGCCGCCGCACCGCGGACAGGAACACCATATATTTT.

This rearrangement joins TRBV7-2 to TRBJ1-2; no firm D call. Germline CDR1 and CDR2: SGHTA and FQGNSA. The V and J ends lost 1 base and 7 bases respectively, with 25 bases between them. The CDR3 covers 18 residues. Here the CDR3 DNA reads TGTGCCAGCAGCTTAGGGAGAGGAGTGCAACTAGCAATGGGTGGCTACACCTTC. Encoded protein: CASSLGRGVQLAMGGYTF.

The CDR3 DNA is TGCGCCAGCAACGGACAGGGGGCTGGGGAGCAGTTCTTC. Translation gives CASNGQGAGEQFF. This chain links TRBV10-1 with TRBJ2-1, with 11 bases aligning to TRBD1. The V gene's germline CDR1 is WNHNN and CDR2 SYGVQD (reference sequence). The CDR3 has 13 amino acids. J gave up 10 bases and V 7 bases, and 6 bases lay outside the gene matches.

This clone was picked up a small number of times. The chain joins TRBV19 to TRBJ2-1; D call uncertain. Per germline, CDR1 LNHDA and CDR2 SQIVND (reference sequence). Trimming cost V 6 bases and J 9 bases, with 9 bases left between them. This CDR3 spans 11 amino acids. This chain's CDR3 is CASRAQREQFF. In DNA form, the CDR3 reads TGTGCCAGTAGGGCCCAGCGTGAGCAGTTCTTC.

The chain has TRBV7-9 and TRBJ2-3, with 14 bases matching TRBD2. This CDR3 is built from 16 residues. From germline, CDR1 is SEHNR and CDR2 FQNEAQ (reference sequence). After removal of 5 bases from V and 4 bases from J, the junction contained 5 bases not matched to a gene. CDR3 bases: TGTGCCAGCAGCAAGGGACTAGCGGGAGTGGCAGATACGCAGTATTTT. Its protein is CASSKGLAGVADTQYF.

J is TRBJ1-2 and V is TRBV21-1; the table's D call of TRBD1 was not tested on the DNA. TRBV21-1 is a recognized pseudogene. The CDR3 covers 15 residues. CDR3 DNA sequence: TGTGCCAGCAGCGGACACAGGGGGCTTGGGTATGGCTACACCTTC. Its protein product is CASSGHRGLGYGYTF.